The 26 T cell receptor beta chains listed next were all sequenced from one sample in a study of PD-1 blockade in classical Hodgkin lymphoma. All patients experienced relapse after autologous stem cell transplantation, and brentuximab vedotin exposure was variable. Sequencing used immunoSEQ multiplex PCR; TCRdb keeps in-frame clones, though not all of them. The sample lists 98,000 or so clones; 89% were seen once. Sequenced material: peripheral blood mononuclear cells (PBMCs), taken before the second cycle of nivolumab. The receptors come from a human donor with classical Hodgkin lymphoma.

CDR3 in amino acids: CASSPRQITDTQYF. The CDR3 nucleotides are TGTGCCAGCAGCCCCAGACAGATCACAGATACGCAGTATTTT. V and J are TRBV5-6 and TRBJ2-3; TRBD1 might be the D (5 bases). The V and J ends lost 4 bases and 2 bases respectively, with 11 bases between them. Germline V CDR1 and CDR2: SGHDT, YYEEEE. CDR3 length equals 14 residues.

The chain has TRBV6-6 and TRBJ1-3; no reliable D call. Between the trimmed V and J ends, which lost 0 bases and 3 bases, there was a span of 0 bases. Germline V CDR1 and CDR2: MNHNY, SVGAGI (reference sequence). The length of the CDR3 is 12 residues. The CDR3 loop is CASSYSGNTIYF. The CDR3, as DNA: TGTGCCAGCAGTTACTCTGGAAACACCATATATTTT.

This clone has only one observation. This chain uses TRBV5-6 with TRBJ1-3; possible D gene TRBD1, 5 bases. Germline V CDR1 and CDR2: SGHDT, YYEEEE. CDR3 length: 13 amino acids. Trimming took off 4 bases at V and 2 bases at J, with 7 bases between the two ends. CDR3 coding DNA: TGTGCCAGCAGCGCGGGACCTGGAAACACCATATATTTT. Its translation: CASSAGPGNTIYF. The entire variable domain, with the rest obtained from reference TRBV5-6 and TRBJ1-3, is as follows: DAGVTQSPTHLIKTRGQQVTLRCSPKSGHDTVSWYQQALGQGPQFIFQYYEEEERQRGNFPDRFSGHQFPNYSSELNVNALLLGDSALYLCASSAGPGNTIYFGEGSWLTVV.

In nucleotides, the CDR3 is TGTGCCACCAGCAAACGCTCTAGCGGGCGCCTCTACGAGCAGTACTTC. Translation gives CATSKRSSGRLYEQYF. This sequence joins TRBV15 and TRBJ2-7; 8 nucleotides align to TRBD2. The V gene end was trimmed by 4 bases and the J gene end by 3 bases; junction bases not matched to a gene: 11. Germline V gene data show CDR1 as LNHNV and CDR2 as YYDKDF (reference sequence). This CDR3 has 16 amino acids.

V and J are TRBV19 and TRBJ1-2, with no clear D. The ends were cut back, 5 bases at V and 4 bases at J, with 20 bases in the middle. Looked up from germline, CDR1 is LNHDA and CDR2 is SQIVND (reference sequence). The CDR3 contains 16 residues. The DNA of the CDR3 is TGTGCCAGTAGTCCCCACCCTGTGAGGGCTGGCTATGGCTACACCTTC. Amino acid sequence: CASSPHPVRAGYGYTF.

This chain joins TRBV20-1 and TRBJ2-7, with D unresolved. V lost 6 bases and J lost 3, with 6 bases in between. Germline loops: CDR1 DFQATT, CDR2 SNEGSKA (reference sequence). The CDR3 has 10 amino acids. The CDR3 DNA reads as TGCAGTGCCCTCTTCTACGAGCAGTACTTC. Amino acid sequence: CSALFYEQYF.

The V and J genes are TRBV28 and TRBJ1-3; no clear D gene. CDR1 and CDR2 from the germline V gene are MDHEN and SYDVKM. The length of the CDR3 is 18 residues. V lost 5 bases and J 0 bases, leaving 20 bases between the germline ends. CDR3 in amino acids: CASSIPRPGERSGNTIYF. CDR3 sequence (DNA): TGTGCCAGCAGTATCCCGAGGCCCGGGGAGCGCTCTGGAAACACCATATATTTT.

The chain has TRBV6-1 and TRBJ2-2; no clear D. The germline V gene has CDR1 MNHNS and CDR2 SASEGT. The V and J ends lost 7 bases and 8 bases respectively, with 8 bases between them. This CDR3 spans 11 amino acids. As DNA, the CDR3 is TGTGCCAGCACCGCGGCGGGGGAGCTGTTTTTT. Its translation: CASTAAGELFF.

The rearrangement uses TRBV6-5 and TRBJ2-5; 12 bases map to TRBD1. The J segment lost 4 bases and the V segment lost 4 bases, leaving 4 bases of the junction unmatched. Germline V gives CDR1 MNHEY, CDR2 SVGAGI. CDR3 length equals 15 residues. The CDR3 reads CASSWGQGAGETQYF. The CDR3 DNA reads TGTGCCAGCAGTTGGGGACAGGGGGCGGGAGAGACCCAGTACTTC.

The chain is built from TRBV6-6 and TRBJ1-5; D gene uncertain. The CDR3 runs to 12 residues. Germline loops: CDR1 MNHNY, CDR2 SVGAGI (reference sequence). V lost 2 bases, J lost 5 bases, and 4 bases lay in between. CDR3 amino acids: CASSYGDQPQHF. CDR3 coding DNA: TGTGCCAGCAGTTACGGCGATCAGCCCCAGCATTTT.

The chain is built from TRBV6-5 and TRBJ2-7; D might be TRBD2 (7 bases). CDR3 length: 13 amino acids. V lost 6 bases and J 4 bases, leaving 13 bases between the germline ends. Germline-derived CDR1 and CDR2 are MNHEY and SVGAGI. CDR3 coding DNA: TGTGCCAGCAGAAGGGAGGGGGGATACGAGCAGTACTTC. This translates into CASRREGGYEQYF.

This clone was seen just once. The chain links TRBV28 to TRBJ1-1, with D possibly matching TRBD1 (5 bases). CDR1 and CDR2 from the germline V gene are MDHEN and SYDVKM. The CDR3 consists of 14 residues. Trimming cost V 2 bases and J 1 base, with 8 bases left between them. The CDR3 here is CASSLGARNTEAFF. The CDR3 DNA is TGTGCCAGCAGTTTAGGGGCACGGAACACTGAAGCTTTCTTT.

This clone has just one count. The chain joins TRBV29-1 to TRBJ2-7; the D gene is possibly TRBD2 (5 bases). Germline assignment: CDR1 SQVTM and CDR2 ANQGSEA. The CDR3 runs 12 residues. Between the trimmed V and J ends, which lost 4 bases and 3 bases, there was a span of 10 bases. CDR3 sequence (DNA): TGCAGCGTTGGACAAAGCGGCTACGAGCAGTACTTC. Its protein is CSVGQSGYEQYF.

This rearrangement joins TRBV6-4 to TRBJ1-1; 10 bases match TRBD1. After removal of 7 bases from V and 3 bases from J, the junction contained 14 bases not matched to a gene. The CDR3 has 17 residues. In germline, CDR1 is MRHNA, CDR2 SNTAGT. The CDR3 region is CASIGRDRGFLDTEAFF. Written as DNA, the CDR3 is TGTGCCAGCATTGGCCGGGACAGGGGTTTCTTAGACACTGAAGCTTTCTTT.

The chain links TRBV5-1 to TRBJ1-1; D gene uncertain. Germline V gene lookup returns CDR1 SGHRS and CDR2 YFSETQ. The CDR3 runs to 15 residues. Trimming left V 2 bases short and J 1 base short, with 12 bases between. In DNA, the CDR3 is TGCGCCAGCAGCTTTGACTTTAGAGCGAACACTGAAGCTTTCTTT. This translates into CASSFDFRANTEAFF.

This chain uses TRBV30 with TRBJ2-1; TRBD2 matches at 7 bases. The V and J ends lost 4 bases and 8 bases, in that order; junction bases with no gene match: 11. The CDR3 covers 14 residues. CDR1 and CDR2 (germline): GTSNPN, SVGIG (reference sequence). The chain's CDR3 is CAWMGLGLADEQFF. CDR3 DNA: TGTGCCTGGATGGGTCTAGGGCTAGCGGATGAGCAGTTCTTC.

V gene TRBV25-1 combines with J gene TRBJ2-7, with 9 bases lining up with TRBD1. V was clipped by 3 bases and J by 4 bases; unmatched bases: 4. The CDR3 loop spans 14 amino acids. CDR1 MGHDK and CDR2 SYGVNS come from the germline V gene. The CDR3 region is CASSDSGTGYEQYF. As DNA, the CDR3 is TGTGCCAGCAGTGATTCCGGGACAGGGTACGAGCAGTACTTC.

CDR3 protein: CASSSQQGDTQYF. CDR3 nucleotides: TGTGCCAGCAGTTCCCAACAGGGAGATACGCAGTATTTT. The chain couples TRBV6-5 to TRBJ2-3, with D maybe TRBD1 (6 bases). CDR3 size: 13 residues. Germline V gene sequence: CDR1 MNHEY, CDR2 SVGAGI. Trimming pared 4 bases from V and 5 bases from J, leaving 10 bases between.

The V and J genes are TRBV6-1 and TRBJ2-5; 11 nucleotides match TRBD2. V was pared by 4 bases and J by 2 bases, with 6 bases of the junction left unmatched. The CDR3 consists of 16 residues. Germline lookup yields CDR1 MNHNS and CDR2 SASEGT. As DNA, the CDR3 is TGTGCCAGCAGTGTAATAGCGGGAGGGCTTCAAGAGACCCAGTACTTC. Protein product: CASSVIAGGLQETQYF.

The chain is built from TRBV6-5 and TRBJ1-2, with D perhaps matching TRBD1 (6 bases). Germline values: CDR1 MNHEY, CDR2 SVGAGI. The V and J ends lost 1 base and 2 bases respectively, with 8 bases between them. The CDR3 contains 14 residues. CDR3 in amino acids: CASSYWQGNYGYTF. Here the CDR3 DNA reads TGTGCCAGCAGTTACTGGCAGGGGAACTATGGCTACACCTTC.

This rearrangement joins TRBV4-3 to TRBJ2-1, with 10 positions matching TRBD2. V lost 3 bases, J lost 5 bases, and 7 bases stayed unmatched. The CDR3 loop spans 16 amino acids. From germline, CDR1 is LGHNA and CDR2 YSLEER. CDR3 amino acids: CASSQWNGLADNEQFF. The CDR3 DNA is TGCGCCAGCAGCCAGTGGAACGGACTAGCGGACAATGAGCAGTTCTTC.

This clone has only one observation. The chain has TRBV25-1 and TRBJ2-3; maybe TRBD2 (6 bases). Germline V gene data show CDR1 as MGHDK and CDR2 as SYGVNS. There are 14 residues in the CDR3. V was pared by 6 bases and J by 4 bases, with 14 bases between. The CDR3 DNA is TGTGCCAGCAGCAGCGGGTGGGGAGCAGATACGCAGTATTTT. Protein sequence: CASSSGWGADTQYF.

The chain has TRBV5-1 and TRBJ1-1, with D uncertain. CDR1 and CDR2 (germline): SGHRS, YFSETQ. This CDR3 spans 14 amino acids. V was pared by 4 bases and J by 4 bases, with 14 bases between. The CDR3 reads CASSLGGIRTEAFF. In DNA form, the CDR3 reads TGCGCCAGCAGCCTTGGCGGGATTCGCACTGAAGCTTTCTTT.

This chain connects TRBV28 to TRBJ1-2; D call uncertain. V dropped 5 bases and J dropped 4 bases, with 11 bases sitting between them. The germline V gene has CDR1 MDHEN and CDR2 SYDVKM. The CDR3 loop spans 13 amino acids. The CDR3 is CASSLPPPYGYTF. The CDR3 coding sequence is TGTGCCAGCAGTCTCCCCCCTCCCTATGGCTACACCTTC.

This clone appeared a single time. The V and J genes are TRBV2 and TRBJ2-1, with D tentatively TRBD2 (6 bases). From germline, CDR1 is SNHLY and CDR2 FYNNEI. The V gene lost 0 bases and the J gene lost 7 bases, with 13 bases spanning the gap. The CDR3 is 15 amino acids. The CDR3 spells CASSEAEASVNEQFF. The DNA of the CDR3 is TGTGCCAGCAGTGAAGCAGAGGCTAGCGTGAATGAGCAGTTCTTC.

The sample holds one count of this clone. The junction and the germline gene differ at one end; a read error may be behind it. CDR3 protein: CVSSVGAASSYEQYF. CDR3 DNA: TGTGTCAGCAGCGTAGGGGCGGCGAGCTCCTACGAGCAGTACTTC. The genes are TRBV9 and TRBJ2-7; the D gene is possibly TRBD1 (5 bases). The CDR3 consists of 15 residues. Germline V lookup: CDR1 SGDLS, CDR2 YYNGEE.